These 26 T cell receptor beta chains came from one sample sequenced in a study of T-cell memory formation after mild COVID-19. TCRdb re-called the 5' RACE reads through MiXCR, storing one row per CDR3 protein. The table has roughly 600,000 distinct CDR3 sequences, roughly 17% seen once. Sequencing used PBMCs or a T cell subset sorted from them (not recorded which). These TCRs come from an adult woman who had mild COVID-19 (a few samples of this study predate the infection). Cell type and time point are not known.

This clonotype was seen more than once but under ten times. The chain is built from TRBV4-3 and TRBJ2-4, with 8 positions matching TRBD2. The length of the CDR3 is 17 residues. V was clipped by 1 base and J by 5 bases; unmatched bases: 10. Germline values: CDR1 LGHNA, CDR2 YSLEER. The CDR3, as DNA: TGCGCCAGCAGCCAAGGACTTAAGCGGGAGAGTGAAAACATTCAGTACTTC. This gives the protein CASSQGLKRESENIQYF.

This clonotype was detected a few times. CDR3 sequence reads: CASSLSGTSGTLEQFF. DNA for the CDR3: TGCGCCAGCAGCTTGAGTGGGACTAGCGGGACCTTAGAGCAGTTCTTC. V gene TRBV5-1 combines with J gene TRBJ2-1, with TRBD2 identical over 13 bases. This CDR3 contains 16 residues. Germline assignment: CDR1 SGHRS and CDR2 YFSETQ. J lost 10 bases, V lost 1 base, and 8 bases had no gene match.

This clonotype turned up a few times. The V and J genes are TRBV6-5 and TRBJ1-1; the D gene is possibly TRBD1 (5 bases). Germline V gene data show CDR1 as MNHEY and CDR2 as SVGAGI. The ends were cut back, 3 bases at V and 5 bases at J, with 10 bases in the middle. CDR3 length: 13 residues. CDR3: CASSYDSRTEAFF. The CDR3 nucleotides are TGTGCCAGCAGTTATGACAGCCGGACTGAAGCTTTCTTT.

Worth noting for this clonotype: At one boundary the junction diverges from the germline segment, which might be a read error. The chain couples TRBV20-1 to TRBJ2-1; D may be TRBD2 (5 bases). Germline CDR1 is DFQATT and CDR2 is SNEGSKA (reference sequence). The CDR3 runs to 10 residues. The CDR3 DNA sequence: TGCAGTGCGAGAGAGGGTGAGCAGTTCTTC. Its protein is CSAREGEQFF.

This chain joins TRBV12-3 or TRBV12-4 and TRBJ2-1, with unresolved D. This CDR3 contains 15 residues. Deletions cut 3 bases from V and 0 bases from J, with 9 bases between. CDR3 sequence: CASSLPVSSYNEQFF. CDR3 sequence (DNA): TGTGCCAGCAGTTTGCCTGTTAGCTCCTACAATGAGCAGTTCTTC.

V is TRBV27 and J is TRBJ2-7; D is unclear. The V gene's germline CDR1 is MNHEY and CDR2 SMNVEV (reference sequence). V was shortened by 11 bases and J by 2 bases, with 13 bases between the two germline ends. The CDR3 has 12 amino acids. DNA of the CDR3: TGTGCCGCCGGTTGGCAAGCCTACGAGCAGTACTTC. Its translation: CAAGWQAYEQYF.

This clonotype was seen a handful of times. This chain links TRBV7-9 with TRBJ2-1; maybe TRBD2 (5 bases). V was cut by 3 bases and J by 0 bases, with 12 bases left in between. This CDR3 spans 16 amino acids. The germline V gene encodes CDR1 SEHNR and CDR2 FQNEAQ (reference sequence). CDR3 sequence reads: CASSLLGTSSYNEQFF. DNA of the CDR3: TGTGCCAGCAGCTTGCTGGGTACTAGCTCCTACAATGAGCAGTTCTTC.

This clonotype was seen ten or more times. The chain combines TRBV6-4 with TRBJ2-1; 9 bases map to TRBD2. CDR3 length: 14 amino acids. V shed 2 bases and J 8 bases; nucleotides not matched to a gene: 4. Germline V gives CDR1 MRHNA, CDR2 SNTAGT. CDR3 sequence: CASSDAAGGDEQFF. The CDR3 bases are TGTGCCAGCAGTGACGCTGCGGGAGGGGATGAGCAGTTCTTC.

V gene TRBV12-3 or TRBV12-4 combines with J gene TRBJ1-6; D uncertain. The CDR3 contains 13 residues. Trimming cost V 6 bases and J 0 bases, with 3 bases left between them. CDR3 region: CASRVSYNSPLHF. CDR3 bases: TGTGCCAGCAGGGTCTCCTATAATTCACCCCTCCACTTT.

This chain connects TRBV5-5 to TRBJ2-5; 8 bases line up with TRBD1. The CDR3 extends over 18 amino acids. The V and J ends lost 3 bases and 1 base, in that order; junction bases with no gene match: 14. The germline V gene has CDR1 SGHKS and CDR2 YYEKEE (reference sequence). The CDR3 spells CASSSIGQGSWGQETQYF. The CDR3 DNA reads as TGTGCCAGCAGCTCGATAGGACAGGGATCTTGGGGCCAAGAGACCCAGTACTTC.

V usage is TRBV5-1 and J usage is TRBJ2-1, with 7 bases that match TRBD1. The CDR3 is made up of 17 amino acids. Germline V CDR1 and CDR2: SGHRS, YFSETQ. V trimming: 4 bases; J trimming: 9 bases; junction bases outside the gene matches: 19. The CDR3 protein is CASSPARGLKIRGEQFF. The CDR3 DNA is TGCGCCAGCAGCCCAGCGAGGGGGCTAAAAATTCGGGGTGAGCAGTTCTTC.

The rearrangement joins TRBV7-9 to TRBJ2-5; D remains ambiguous. V lost 4 bases and J 4 bases, leaving 16 bases between the germline ends. The CDR3 is 15 amino acids. Looked up from germline, CDR1 is SEHNR and CDR2 is FQNEAQ (reference sequence). Written as DNA, the CDR3 is TGTGCCAGCAGCTCGAAGTCTGGATACATAGAGACCCAGTACTTC. Translated: CASSSKSGYIETQYF.

This clonotype was counted only a few times. The gene calls are TRBV5-1 and TRBJ2-1; 9 nucleotides agree with TRBD2. The V gene end was trimmed by 4 bases and the J gene end by 4 bases; junction bases not matched to a gene: 9. This CDR3 spans 16 amino acids. The germline V gene has CDR1 SGHRS and CDR2 YFSETQ. The CDR3: CASSAQTAGGYNEQFF. DNA for the CDR3: TGCGCCAGCAGCGCTCAAACGGCGGGGGGGTACAATGAGCAGTTCTTC.

The chain uses TRBV12-3 or TRBV12-4 and TRBJ1-1; TRBD1 matches at 8 bases. CDR3 length: 18 residues. Trimming at V came to 5 bases and at J to 5 bases, leaving 19 bases not matched to a gene. In DNA, the CDR3 is TGTGCCAGCAGTCCGCTCGGGACAGGATATGGCCAACGTACTGAAGCTTTCTTT. Protein product: CASSPLGTGYGQRTEAFF.

In this sample, this clonotype turned up a few times. The chain employs TRBV20-1 and TRBJ1-5; 11 bases are a match to TRBD1. The CDR3 is made up of 13 amino acids. V lost 5 bases, J lost 6 bases, and 3 bases stayed unmatched. Germline V lookup: CDR1 DFQATT, CDR2 SNEGSKA (reference sequence). The CDR3 here is CSASGTGGQPQHF. CDR3 sequence (DNA): TGCAGTGCTTCCGGGACAGGGGGTCAGCCCCAGCATTTT.

This chain links TRBV29-1 with TRBJ1-2, with D tentatively TRBD1 (6 bases). CDR3 length: 14 residues. V was trimmed by 5 bases and J by 3 bases, leaving 16 bases between them. Germline CDR1 SQVTM, CDR2 ANQGSEA. CDR3 amino acids: CSVPVTGFDYGYTF. Written as DNA, the CDR3 is TGCAGCGTTCCAGTTACAGGGTTTGACTATGGCTACACCTTC.

This CDR3 reads CASSNNNFYGYTF. The CDR3 nucleotides read TGTGCCAGCAGCAATAACAACTTCTATGGCTACACCTTC. This chain joins TRBV7-9 and TRBJ1-2; D unresolved. The CDR3 is 13 amino acids. V was trimmed by 5 bases and J by 4 bases, leaving 11 bases between them. Looked up from germline, CDR1 is SEHNR and CDR2 is FQNEAQ (reference sequence).

This clonotype was observed a handful of times. This rearrangement joins TRBV9 to TRBJ1-1; D is undetermined. V was clipped by 4 bases and J by 1 base, with 14 bases between them. In germline, CDR1 is SGDLS, CDR2 YYNGEE. The CDR3 runs to 15 residues. Written as DNA, the CDR3 is TGTGCCAGCAGCCCGCAAGGATGGGAGAACACTGAAGCTTTCTTT. Its translation: CASSPQGWENTEAFF.

The chain links TRBV4-1 to TRBJ1-6, with 9 bases identical to TRBD1. Germline CDR1 and CDR2: MGHRA and YSYEKL. This CDR3 region has 16 residues. V dropped 0 bases and J dropped 10; count of bases not matched to a gene: 7. In DNA, the CDR3 is TGCGCCAGCAGCCAAGAGGCCGGGACAGGGAAATCACCCCTCCACTTT. Residues: CASSQEAGTGKSPLHF.

The rearrangement uses TRBV9 and TRBJ2-2, with 10 bases matching TRBD2. Germline-derived CDR1 and CDR2 are SGDLS and YYNGEE. The CDR3 consists of 17 residues. The V and J ends lost 0 bases and 0 bases, in that order; junction bases with no gene match: 2. CDR3 sequence (DNA): TGTGCCAGCAGCGTAGGCACTAGCGGGACGAACACCGGGGAGCTGTTTTTT. It specifies CASSVGTSGTNTGELFF. The full variable domain, rest sourced from reference TRBV9 and TRBJ2-2, is DSGVTQTPKHLITATGQRVTLRCSPRSGDLSVYWYQQSLDQGLQFLIQYYNGEERAKGNILERFSAQQFPDLHSELNLSSLELGDSALYFCASSVGTSGTNTGELFFGEGSRLTVL.

The J gene is TRBJ1-5, the V gene TRBV6-2 or TRBV6-3; TRBD1 is a possible D gene (6 bases). This CDR3 region has 17 residues. Looked up from germline, CDR1 is MNHEY and CDR2 is SVGEGT. Trimming left V 0 bases short and J 0 bases short, with 12 bases between. The CDR3 coding sequence is TGTGCCAGCAGTTACTCCGGGGGCCCCACTAGCAATCAGCCCCAGCATTTT. It specifies CASSYSGGPTSNQPQHF.

The rearrangement uses TRBV20-1 and TRBJ1-1; D may be TRBD1 (5 bases). The CDR3 runs 15 residues. V was cut by 1 base and J by 11 bases, with 23 bases left in between. Germline CDR1 reads DFQATT; CDR2 reads SNEGSKA (reference sequence). CDR3 sequence reads: CSARVSGGLRKVAFF. For the CDR3, the DNA is TGCAGTGCTAGAGTTTCCGGGGGACTGAGAAAAGTGGCTTTCTTT.

Ten or more counts support this clonotype. This sequence joins TRBV4-1 and TRBJ1-2; 7 bases are shared with TRBD1. The V and J ends lost 0 bases and 3 bases, in that order; junction bases with no gene match: 1. The length of the CDR3 is 14 residues. The germline V gene has CDR1 MGHRA and CDR2 YSYEKL. The CDR3 bases are TGCGCCAGCAGCCAAGACAGGGGGGACTATGGCTACACCTTC. This gives the protein CASSQDRGDYGYTF.

The table lists this clonotype with a count of one. The J gene is TRBJ1-4, the V gene TRBV12-3 or TRBV12-4; 9 nucleotides align to TRBD1. After removal of 3 bases from V and 8 bases from J, the junction contained 7 bases not matched to a gene. The CDR3 sequence is 15 residues long. The CDR3 reads CASSLGDRAYEKLFF. As DNA, the CDR3 is TGTGCCAGCAGTTTGGGGGACAGGGCATACGAAAAACTGTTTTTT.

There are a few counts of this clonotype. The gene calls are TRBV5-6 and TRBJ2-7; D possibly uses TRBD1 or TRBD2 (5 bases each). V lost 0 bases and J 2 bases, leaving 21 bases between the germline ends. The CDR3 has 18 residues. Looked up from germline, CDR1 is SGHDT and CDR2 is YYEEEE. The CDR3 loop is CASSLVAPGLYRTYEQYF. The DNA for the CDR3 is TGTGCCAGCAGCTTGGTGGCGCCGGGGTTGTACAGGACCTACGAGCAGTACTTC.

This clonotype turned up a few times. The rearrangement joins TRBV9 to TRBJ2-1; 10 bases fit TRBD2. With 1 base clipped from V and 8 bases from J, the junction kept 6 bases outside the gene matches. CDR1 is SGDLS and CDR2 is YYNGEE in the germline V gene. The CDR3 is made up of 15 amino acids. CDR3 in DNA: TGTGCCAGCAGCGTACATGTAGCGGGGGGCGATGAGCAGTTCTTC. Encoded protein: CASSVHVAGGDEQFF. The full variable domain, in which reference TRBV9 and TRBJ2-1 provide the parts outside the CDR3, is DSGVTQTPKHLITATGQRVTLRCSPRSGDLSVYWYQQSLDQGLQFLIQYYNGEERAKGNILERFSAQQFPDLHSELNLSSLELGDSALYFCASSVHVAGGDEQFFGPGTRLTVL.